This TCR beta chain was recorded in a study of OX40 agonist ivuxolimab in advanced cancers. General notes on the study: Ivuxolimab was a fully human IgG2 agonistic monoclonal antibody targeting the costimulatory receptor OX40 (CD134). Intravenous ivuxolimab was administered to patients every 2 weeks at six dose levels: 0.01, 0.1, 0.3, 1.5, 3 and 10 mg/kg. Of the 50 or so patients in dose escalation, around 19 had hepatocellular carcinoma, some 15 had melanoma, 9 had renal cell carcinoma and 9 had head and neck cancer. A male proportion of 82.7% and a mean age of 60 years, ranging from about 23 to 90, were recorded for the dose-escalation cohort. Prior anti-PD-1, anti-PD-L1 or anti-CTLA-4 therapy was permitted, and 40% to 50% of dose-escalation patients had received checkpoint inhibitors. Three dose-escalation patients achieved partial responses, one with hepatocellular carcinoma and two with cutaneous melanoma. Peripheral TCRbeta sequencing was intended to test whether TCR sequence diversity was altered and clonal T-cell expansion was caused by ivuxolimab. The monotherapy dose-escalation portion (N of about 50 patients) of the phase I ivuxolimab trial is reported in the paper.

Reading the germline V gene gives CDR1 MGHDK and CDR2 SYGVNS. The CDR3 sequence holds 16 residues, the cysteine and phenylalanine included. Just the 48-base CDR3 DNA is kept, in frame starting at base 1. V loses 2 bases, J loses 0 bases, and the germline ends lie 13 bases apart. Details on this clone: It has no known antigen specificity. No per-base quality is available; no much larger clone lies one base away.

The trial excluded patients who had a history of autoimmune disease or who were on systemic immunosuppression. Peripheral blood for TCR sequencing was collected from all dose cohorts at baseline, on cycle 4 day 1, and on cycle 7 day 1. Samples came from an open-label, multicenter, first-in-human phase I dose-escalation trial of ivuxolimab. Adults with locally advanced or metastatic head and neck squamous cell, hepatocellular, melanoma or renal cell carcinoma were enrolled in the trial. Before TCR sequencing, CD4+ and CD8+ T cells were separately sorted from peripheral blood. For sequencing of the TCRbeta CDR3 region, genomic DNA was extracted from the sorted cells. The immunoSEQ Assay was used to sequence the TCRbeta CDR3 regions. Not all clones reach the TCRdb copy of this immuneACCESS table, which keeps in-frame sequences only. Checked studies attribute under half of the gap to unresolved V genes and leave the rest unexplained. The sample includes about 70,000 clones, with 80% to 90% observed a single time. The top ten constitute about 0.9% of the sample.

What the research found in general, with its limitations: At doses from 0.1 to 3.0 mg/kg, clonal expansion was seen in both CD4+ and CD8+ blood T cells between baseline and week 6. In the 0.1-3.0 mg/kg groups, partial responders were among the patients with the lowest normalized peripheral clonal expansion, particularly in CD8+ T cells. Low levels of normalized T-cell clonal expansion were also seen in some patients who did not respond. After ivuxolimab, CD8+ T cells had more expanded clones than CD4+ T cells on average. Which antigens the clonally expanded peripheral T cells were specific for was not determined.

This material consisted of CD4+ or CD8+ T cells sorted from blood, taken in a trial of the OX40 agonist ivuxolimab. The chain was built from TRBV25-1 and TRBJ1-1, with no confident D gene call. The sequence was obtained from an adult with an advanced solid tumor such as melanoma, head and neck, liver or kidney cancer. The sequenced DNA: TGTGCCAGCAGTGAAAGCCTGGGCGGAGTGAACACTGAAGCTTTCTTT. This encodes CASSESLGGVNTEAFF.